A single sample is the source of the 23 T cell receptor beta chains below, sequenced in a study of T-cell memory formation after mild COVID-19. TCRdb reprocessed the 5' RACE reads with MiXCR, giving one entry per CDR3 protein. Here the sample spans 450,000 or so distinct CDR3 sequences, around 25% being singletons. The sequenced sample consisted of PBMCs or a T cell subset sorted from them (not recorded which). The receptors derive from an adult woman who had mild COVID-19 (a few samples of this study predate the infection). Cell type and time point are not known.

The chain has TRBV29-1 and TRBJ2-3; D unresolved. Trimming removed 0 bases at V and 7 bases at J, with 8 bases between. In germline, CDR1 is SQVTM, CDR2 ANQGSEA. The CDR3 is made up of 12 amino acids. DNA of the CDR3: TGCAGCGTTGAAGAGGTGGAATATACGCAGTATTTT. As protein: CSVEEVEYTQYF.

The chain combines TRBV5-1 with TRBJ1-1; unclear D gene. Germline-derived CDR1 and CDR2 are SGHRS and YFSETQ. V was trimmed by 3 bases and J by 4 bases, leaving 7 bases between them. The CDR3 covers 12 residues. The CDR3 DNA reads TGCGCCAGCAGCTCCTTGAGCACTGAAGCTTTCTTT. Encoded protein: CASSSLSTEAFF. The full variable domain, its missing parts supplied by reference TRBV5-1 and TRBJ1-1, is KAGVTQTPRYLIKTRGQQVTLSCSPISGHRSVSWYQQTPGQGLQFLFEYFSETQRNKGNFPGRFSGRQFSNSRSEMNVSTLELGDSALYLCASSSLSTEAFFGQGTRLTVV.

This clonotype was picked up a small number of times. The chain uses TRBV7-9 and TRBJ2-4; the D call may be TRBD1 or TRBD2 (5 bases each). Trimming pared 1 base from V and 15 bases from J, leaving 19 bases between. The V gene's germline CDR1 is SEHNR and CDR2 FQNEAQ (reference sequence). This CDR3 has 14 amino acids. CDR3 amino acids: CASSLEVFGALVYF. The CDR3 nucleotides are TGTGCCAGCAGCTTAGAGGTGTTCGGGGCCCTCGTGTACTTC.

This clonotype has a handful of counts. V usage is TRBV20-1 and J usage is TRBJ1-1; 9 bases align to TRBD1. V gave up 1 base and J gave up 1 base; unmatched junction bases: 1. This CDR3 is built from 14 residues. Germline CDR1 DFQATT, CDR2 SNEGSKA (reference sequence). The CDR3 loop reads CSARVTGGNTEAFF. In DNA, the CDR3 is TGCAGTGCTAGAGTGACAGGGGGGAACACTGAAGCTTTCTTT.

CDR3 in amino acids: CASSTGLALTDTQYF. In DNA form, the CDR3 reads TGTGCCAGCAGCACCGGACTAGCGTTGACAGATACGCAGTATTTT. This chain uses TRBV7-6 with TRBJ2-3; 9 bases fit TRBD2. CDR1 is SGHVS and CDR2 is FNYEAQ in the germline V gene. The CDR3 has 15 residues. Losses at the gene ends were 5 bases for V and 3 bases for J; bases not matched to a gene: 6.

The chain uses TRBV7-6 and TRBJ2-2, with 8 bases aligning to TRBD2. The junction had 7 bases not matched to a gene; V was cut back by 4 bases and J by 0 bases. The CDR3 spans 17 residues. Per germline, CDR1 SGHVS and CDR2 FNYEAQ. The CDR3 here is CASSSQSGRPNTGELFF. The CDR3 DNA follows: TGTGCCAGCAGCTCGCAAAGCGGGAGACCGAACACCGGGGAGCTGTTTTTT.

The chain employs TRBV29-1 and TRBJ2-1; 14 bases agree with TRBD2. Trimming removed 1 base from V and 8 bases from J; junction bases left unmatched: 7. The CDR3 extends over 16 amino acids. Germline-derived CDR1 and CDR2 are SQVTM and ANQGSEA. As DNA, the CDR3 is TGCAGCGTTGAAGCGCGACTAGCGGGAGGGCCATATGAGCAGTTCTTC. Its translation is CSVEARLAGGPYEQFF.

A few counts support this clonotype. The chain recombines TRBV29-1 with TRBJ1-1; 9 bases are shared with TRBD1. V was pared by 6 bases and J by 11 bases, with 10 bases of the junction left unmatched. Germline V gene data show CDR1 as SQVTM and CDR2 as ANQGSEA. The CDR3 length is 12 residues. In DNA, the CDR3 is TGCAGCGTCGCTACCGGGACAGGGCTGGCTTTCTTT. Translation gives CSVATGTGLAFF.

This chain joins TRBV14 and TRBJ1-2; D is uncertain. The CDR3 length is 14 residues. The V gene's germline CDR1 is SGHDN and CDR2 FVKESK. V was clipped by 4 bases and J by 7 bases, with 16 bases between them. The CDR3 loop is CASSLDLGYRGYTF. CDR3 coding DNA: TGTGCCAGCAGCCTGGACTTGGGGTATCGTGGCTACACCTTC. Together with reference TRBV14 and TRBJ1-2, the CDR3 gives the full variable domain: EAGVTQFPSHSVIEKGQTVTLRCDPISGHDNLYWYRRVMGKEIKFLLHFVKESKQDESGMPNNRFLAERTGGTYSTLKVQPAELEDSGVYFCASSLDLGYRGYTFGSGTRLTVV.

V usage is TRBV20-1 and J usage is TRBJ1-5, with 7 bases aligning to TRBD1. Germline CDR1 reads DFQATT; CDR2 reads SNEGSKA (reference sequence). The CDR3 loop spans 15 amino acids. The trim removed 5 bases at V and 6 bases at J, leaving 13 bases unmatched. The CDR3 loop is CSAPLGGGGGQPQHF. CDR3 coding DNA: TGCAGTGCTCCCCTGGGAGGGGGCGGGGGTCAGCCCCAGCATTTT.

The J gene is TRBJ2-2, the V gene TRBV24-1; D is possibly TRBD1 (5 bases). Germline V CDR1 and CDR2: KGHDR, SFDVKD. The CDR3 is 15 amino acids. V lost 4 bases to trimming and J lost 1 base, with 9 bases between them. The CDR3 reads CATSDPTENTGELFF. CDR3 DNA sequence: TGTGCCACCAGTGACCCGACAGAGAACACCGGGGAGCTGTTTTTT.

The V call is TRBV5-5, the J call TRBJ2-2; the match to TRBD1 covers 9 bases. Germline CDR1 and CDR2: SGHKS and YYEKEE (reference sequence). The CDR3 is made up of 15 amino acids. J gave up 5 bases and V 4 bases, and 6 bases lay outside the gene matches. The CDR3 DNA follows: TGTGCCAGCAGCCCGGGACAGGGTGTTACCGGGGAGCTGTTTTTT. This translates into CASSPGQGVTGELFF.

The V call is TRBV5-4, the J call TRBJ2-1, with 7 bases fitting TRBD2. The germline V gene encodes CDR1 SGHNT and CDR2 YYREEE (reference sequence). The CDR3 consists of 16 residues. V was clipped by 6 bases and J by 0 bases; unmatched bases: 9. In nucleotides, the CDR3 is TGTGCCAGCACCTCCCCCCGGGACTACTCCTACAATGAGCAGTTCTTC. The encoded protein is CASTSPRDYSYNEQFF.

In its sample, this clonotype was seen a few times. This sequence joins TRBV27 and TRBJ1-1; D unclear. CDR1 and CDR2 from the germline V gene are MNHEY and SMNVEV (reference sequence). Trimming took 5 bases from V and 4 from J, leaving 14 bases between them. The length of the CDR3 is 14 residues. The CDR3, as DNA: TGTGCCAGCAGTCCTACAAGGTTAGGCACTGAAGCTTTCTTT. Translating gives CASSPTRLGTEAFF.

The chain combines TRBV27 with TRBJ2-2, with D perhaps matching TRBD1 or TRBD2 (6 bases each). The CDR3 totals 15 residues. Germline lookup yields CDR1 MNHEY and CDR2 SMNVEV (reference sequence). V gave up 6 bases and J gave up 5 bases, with 16 bases separating them. CDR3 bases: TGTGCCAGCAGCTACGGGGGACAACGTACCGGGGAGCTGTTTTTT. Translation: CASSYGGQRTGELFF.

Only a few counts were recorded for this clonotype. The chain uses TRBV9 and TRBJ1-2, with D perhaps matching TRBD1 (6 bases). This CDR3 has 13 amino acids. Germline V CDR1 and CDR2: SGDLS, YYNGEE. The V end was cut by 4 bases, the J end by 6 bases, with 13 bases between. The CDR3 sequence is CASSRDNVNGYTF. CDR3 nucleotides: TGTGCCAGCAGCCGGGACAACGTCAATGGCTACACCTTC.

The gene calls are TRBV29-1 and TRBJ2-5; 12 positions agree with TRBD1. V shed 6 bases and J 5 bases; nucleotides not matched to a gene: 7. CDR3 length: 14 amino acids. Germline assignment: CDR1 SQVTM and CDR2 ANQGSEA. CDR3 nucleotides: TGCAGCGTGGACGGGACAGGGGGCGCGGAGACCCAGTACTTC. Amino acid sequence: CSVDGTGGAETQYF.

The rearrangement joins TRBV14 to TRBJ2-1; D gene ambiguous. Trimming left V 1 base short and J 4 bases short, with 8 bases between. Per germline, CDR1 SGHDN and CDR2 FVKESK. The CDR3 extends over 14 amino acids. This CDR3 reads CASSQVDSYNEQFF. DNA of the CDR3: TGTGCCAGCAGCCAAGTTGACTCTTACAATGAGCAGTTCTTC.

This clonotype has a handful of counts. The CDR3 coding sequence is TGTGCCAGCAGTCCGACACACACCGGGGAGCTGTTTTTT. Translating gives CASSPTHTGELFF. The rearrangement uses TRBV12-3 or TRBV12-4 and TRBJ2-2; D is unclear. The CDR3 consists of 13 residues. Trimming took off 5 bases at V and 3 bases at J, with 7 bases between the two ends.

This clonotype was recorded at least ten times. The chain employs TRBV12-3 or TRBV12-4 and TRBJ2-3, with D hard to call. The CDR3 has 11 residues. Trimming removed 7 bases at V and 14 bases at J, with 16 bases between. The CDR3 sequence: CASKDGRLSYF. DNA of the CDR3: TGTGCCAGCAAGGACGGCCGACTCTCGTATTTT.

The V call is TRBV5-1, the J call TRBJ1-1; D is unclear. The CDR3 sequence is 14 residues long. Per germline, CDR1 SGHRS and CDR2 YFSETQ. V shed 4 bases and J shed 4 bases, with 14 bases lying between them. CDR3 nucleotide sequence: TGCGCCAGCAGCGTCCCGGGCCTGGGCACTGAAGCTTTCTTT. Its translation is CASSVPGLGTEAFF. Drawing the rest from reference TRBV5-1 and TRBJ1-1, the complete variable domain is KAGVTQTPRYLIKTRGQQVTLSCSPISGHRSVSWYQQTPGQGLQFLFEYFSETQRNKGNFPGRFSGRQFSNSRSEMNVSTLELGDSALYLCASSVPGLGTEAFFGQGTRLTVV.

The chain uses TRBV10-3 and TRBJ1-1; D possibly corresponds to TRBD1 (6 bases). Trimming took off 0 bases at V and 2 bases at J, with 10 bases between the two ends. The CDR3 is 15 amino acids. Germline CDR1 ENHRY, CDR2 SYGVKD. CDR3 DNA sequence: TGTGCCATCAGTGAGTCGGGGGGCCGCAACACTGAAGCTTTCTTT. Protein product: CAISESGGRNTEAFF.

The chain carries TRBV30 and TRBJ2-7; TRBD2 agrees at 7 bases. J lost 3 bases, V lost 4 bases, and 9 bases had no gene match. CDR1 and CDR2 (germline): GTSNPN, SVGIG (reference sequence). The CDR3 totals 14 residues. CDR3 protein: CAWKRGSRYYEQYF. In DNA, the CDR3 is TGTGCCTGGAAGCGGGGATCAAGATACTACGAGCAGTACTTC.